The rows below give T cell receptor beta chains drawn from one sample of a study of cytomegalovirus exposure and HLA in healthy donors. The assay was immunoSEQ multiplex PCR, and TCRdb's table has in-frame clones only and misses some. The data contain 95,000 to 150,000 clones, 70% to 85% of them singletons. The sample comprised PBMCs. The origin of the receptors is a man aged 18-30 years in good health and CMV-seropositive. The CDR3 runs from the conserved cysteine through the conserved F or W. A D gene is named only where the DNA matches it firmly. A clone size is listed for some rows: how often the clone was seen (once, few, many), or a class if it is expanded.

v_gene	abundance	j_gene	d_gene	CDR3nt	CDR3aa
TRBV30	once	TRBJ1-4	.	TGTGCCTGGACCCGCGGGGGCCGGAATGAAAAACTGTTTTTT	CAWTRGGRNEKLFF
TRBV11-3	medium-sized	TRBJ2-3	TRBD2	TGTGCCAGCAGCTTAACTAGCGGGAGCTTTGTAGATACGCAGTATTTT	CASSLTSGSFVDTQYF
TRBV6-1	.	TRBJ1-2	.	TGTGCCAGCAGTAAAGGACCGGGACTGATTTATTATGGCTACACCTTC	CASSKGPGLIYYGYTF
TRBV5-1	few	TRBJ2-5	.	TGCGCCAGCAGCCCTGCGTACCAAGAGACCCAGTACTTC	CASSPAYQETQYF
TRBV7-9	.	TRBJ2-7	TRBD2	TGTGCCAGCACTCTAAGCGGGAGGGCCAGGGAGCAGTACTTC	CASTLSGRAREQYF
TRBV28	.	TRBJ2-5	TRBD2	TGTGCCAGCACCCTTAGCGGGGAGGTTGAGACCCAGTACTTC	CASTLSGEVETQYF
TRBV28	.	TRBJ2-4	.	TGTGCCAGCAGTCCAGGGTTTCTGTCCGCCAAAAACATTCAGTACTTC	CASSPGFLSAKNIQYF
TRBV19	.	TRBJ1-5	.	TGTGCCAGTAGTATACGGGGAGGCTTCAATCAGCCCCAGCATTTT	CASSIRGGFNQPQHF
TRBV5-4	.	TRBJ2-4	TRBD1	TGTGCCAGCAGCCGGACAGGGAATGTTATGGTAGCCAAAAACATTCAGTACTTC	CASSRTGNVMVAKNIQYF
TRBV28	.	TRBJ1-5	TRBD1	TGTGCCAGCAGAGGACAGGCAAATCAGCCCCAGCATTTT	CASRGQANQPQHF
TRBV7-9	.	TRBJ1-6	.	TGTGCCAGCAGCTTAGCGCAGGTCGAGGGATCCTATAATTCACCCCTCCACTTT	CASSLAQVEGSYNSPLHF
TRBV23-1	.	TRBJ1-3	.	TGCGCCAGCAGTCAATCGGGGGGAAGGGGGGAGGGTTCTGGAAACACCATATATTTT	CASSQSGGRGEGSGNTIYF
TRBV6-5	few	TRBJ2-4	TRBD1	TGTGCCAGCAGAGACCGACAGGGTAGTAAAAACATTCAGTACTTC	CASRDRQGSKNIQYF
TRBV19	.	TRBJ2-7	TRBD1	TGTGCCAGTAGTATCTCAGGACAGGGGGAGTTCGAGCAGTACTTC	CASSISGQGEFEQYF
TRBV27	once	TRBJ1-1	.	TGTGCCAGCAGTTTAGCCGGTTTGAACACTGAAGCTTTCTTT	CASSLAGLNTEAFF
TRBV5-4	.	TRBJ1-4	TRBD1	TGTGCCAGCAGCACGCCGGGACAGCCTAATGAAAAACTGTTTTTT	CASSTPGQPNEKLFF
TRBV7-9	.	TRBJ2-7	TRBD2	TGTGCCAGCACCGTGGGGGGGGGAGAGCAGTACTTC	CASTVGGGEQYF
TRBV28	.	TRBJ1-2	TRBD1	TGTGCCAGTTCACCAGGGGGCGCCCGCAACTATGGCTACACCTTC	CASSPGGARNYGYTF
TRBV5-1	.	TRBJ2-3	TRBD2	TGCGCCAGCAGCTTTAAGACCCTGGGAGGGTCGCAGTATTTT	CASSFKTLGGSQYF
TRBV4-1	.	TRBJ1-1	TRBD1	TGCGCCAGCAATTACCCCGGGACAGGGAGGACTGAAGCTTTCTTT	CASNYPGTGRTEAFF
TRBV10-3	few	TRBJ1-6	.	TGTGCCATCAGCCGGGGAGGGGCGAGTTCACCCCTCCACTTT	CAISRGGASSPLHF
TRBV9	once	TRBJ2-1	.	TGTGCCAGCAGCGTAGGTGGGGGAGGCTACAATGAGCAGTTCTTC	CASSVGGGGYNEQFF
TRBV9	.	TRBJ2-7	.	TGTGCCAGCAGCGTAGGTTGGGACTACGAGCAGTACTTC	CASSVGWDYEQYF
TRBV5-1	.	TRBJ1-3	.	TGCGCCAGCAGCTTGGACAGGGCCGGAAACACCATATATTTT	CASSLDRAGNTIYF